This T cell receptor beta chain was profiled in a study of shared clonotypes between healthy human individuals. Clones were read by immunoSEQ multiplex PCR, and TCRdb kept only the in-frame ones, dropping some. This table has about 580,000 clones, roughly 98% appearing once. V lost 1 base, J lost 5 bases, and 9 bases stayed unmatched. The CDR3 length is 16 residues. CDR1 and CDR2 from the germline V gene are MGHRA and YSYEKL. Only CD45RO-negative cells positively selected for CCR7 counted as naive CD8 cells, so terminally differentiated effector memory CD45RA+ cells were excluded. The receptor's source is a man aged 25 to 40 in good health. The chain carries TRBV4-1 and TRBJ2-7; 9 positions match TRBD1. Sequenced material: naive CD8+ T cells sorted from blood. The CDR3 DNA follows: TGCGCCAGCAGCCAAGTTCCCGGGACAGGGTTCCACGAGCAGTACTTC. Its protein product is CASSQVPGTGFHEQYF.